This TCR beta chain was recorded in a study of cytomegalovirus exposure and HLA in healthy donors. General observations from the study: Later analysis suggested links between common viral pathogens and several top significant clusters.

On this clone itself: Its matching antigen is unknown.

The PCR employed 60 Vbeta primers together with 13 Jbeta primers. The method was immunoSEQ multiplex PCR; TCRdb's version includes in-frame clones alone and lacks a portion of them. The profile covers approximately 100,000 clones, with around three quarters appearing a single time and roughly 3.7% taken by the ten largest. In germline, CDR1 is MRHNA, CDR2 SNTAGT. This CDR3 has 17 residues. The ends lost 0 bases at V and 2 bases at J; junction bases unmatched: 7. Sequenced sample: PBMCs. This TCR derives from a female donor in good health and CMV-seropositive. The chain is built from TRBV6-4 and TRBJ2-3; 8 bases agree with TRBD1. The chain's CDR3 is CASSDSVGTGATDTQYF. The CDR3 coding sequence is TGTGCCAGCAGTGACTCAGTTGGGACAGGTGCCACAGATACGCAGTATTTT.